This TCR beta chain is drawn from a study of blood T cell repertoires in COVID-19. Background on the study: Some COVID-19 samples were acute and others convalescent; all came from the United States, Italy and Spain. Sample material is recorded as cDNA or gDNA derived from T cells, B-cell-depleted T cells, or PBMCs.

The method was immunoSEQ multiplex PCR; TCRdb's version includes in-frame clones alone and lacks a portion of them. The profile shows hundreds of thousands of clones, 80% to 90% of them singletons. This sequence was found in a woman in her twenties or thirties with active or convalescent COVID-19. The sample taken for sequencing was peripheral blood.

CDR3 sequence reads: CASSLDHSTDTQYF. CDR3 DNA sequence: TGTGCCAGCAGCTTAGATCATAGCACAGATACGCAGTATTTT. The gene calls are TRBV7-9 and TRBJ2-3; D gene ambiguous. The V gene lost 1 base and the J gene lost 0 bases, with 5 bases spanning the gap. The germline gives CDR1 SEHNR, CDR2 FQNEAQ (reference sequence). The CDR3 is made up of 14 amino acids.